The next 6 T cell receptor beta chains were all read from a single sample in a study of Graves' ophthalmopathy and Graves' hyperthyroidism. TCR beta CDR3 amplification used RNA transcripts. After a first-round RT-PCR with HTBI primers, a second-round multiplex PCR was run. TCRdb re-called the multiplex PCR reads through MiXCR, storing one row per CDR3 protein. Here the sample spans about 740,000 distinct CDR3 sequences, 40% being singletons. The source material was peripheral blood. The receptors derive from an adult man with Graves' ophthalmopathy.

This clonotype was counted only a few times. The rearrangement uses TRBV2 and TRBJ2-7, with TRBD1 matching 8 bases. The CDR3 is made up of 13 amino acids. With 4 bases clipped from V and 6 bases from J, the junction kept 5 bases outside the gene matches. Germline assignment: CDR1 SNHLY and CDR2 FYNNEI. CDR3 amino acids: CASSADRVGEQYF. CDR3 sequence (DNA): TGTGCCAGCAGTGCGGACAGGGTAGGCGAGCAGTACTTC.

This chain uses TRBV10-3 with TRBJ1-6; D remains ambiguous. CDR1 is ENHRY, CDR2 SYGVKD, per germline. The V end was cut by 5 bases, the J end by 7 bases, with 12 bases between. CDR3 length: 14 amino acids. CDR3 sequence: CAISLGPENSPLHF. The CDR3 DNA sequence: TGTGCCATCAGTCTTGGGCCAGAAAATTCACCCCTCCACTTT.

For this clonotype: A much larger clone lies one base from this, so it may be a read error. The gene calls are TRBV7-3 and TRBJ1-5; D is perhaps TRBD1 (6 bases). CDR3 length equals 12 residues. Germline assignment: CDR1 SGHTA and CDR2 FQGTGA. The DNA for the CDR3 is TGTACCAGCAAATCAGGGGATCAGCCCCAGCATTTT. This translates into CTSKSGDQPQHF.

This clonotype has more than one count but fewer than ten. CDR3 loop: CASSGTSYPLEQYF. In DNA, the CDR3 is TGTGCCAGCAGCGGGACATCATACCCGCTAGAGCAGTACTTC. This rearrangement joins TRBV7-9 to TRBJ2-7; D is perhaps TRBD1 (6 bases). The germline gives CDR1 SEHNR, CDR2 FQNEAQ (reference sequence). This CDR3 has 14 amino acids. V was pared by 5 bases and J by 7 bases, with 18 bases between.

This clonotype was detected ten times or more. This sequence joins TRBV24-1 and TRBJ2-5; the match to TRBD2 covers 12 bases. J lost 4 bases, V lost 5 bases, and 7 bases had no gene match. CDR1 and CDR2 from the germline V gene are KGHDR and SFDVKD. The CDR3 is 16 residues long. The CDR3 region is CATSGASGGAAETQYF. The CDR3 coding sequence is TGTGCCACCAGTGGGGCTAGCGGGGGGGCGGCAGAGACCCAGTACTTC.

This clonotype was picked up many times. The rearrangement uses TRBV7-8 and TRBJ1-1; the D gene is possibly TRBD1 (5 bases). Per the germline V gene, CDR1 is SGHVS and CDR2 is FQNEAQ. V lost 1 base and J 0 bases, leaving 18 bases between the germline ends. This CDR3 comprises 18 residues. CDR3 sequence reads: CASSLGTPTGQMNTEAFF. CDR3 nucleotides: TGTGCCAGCAGCTTAGGGACGCCCACGGGGCAAATGAACACTGAAGCTTTCTTT.